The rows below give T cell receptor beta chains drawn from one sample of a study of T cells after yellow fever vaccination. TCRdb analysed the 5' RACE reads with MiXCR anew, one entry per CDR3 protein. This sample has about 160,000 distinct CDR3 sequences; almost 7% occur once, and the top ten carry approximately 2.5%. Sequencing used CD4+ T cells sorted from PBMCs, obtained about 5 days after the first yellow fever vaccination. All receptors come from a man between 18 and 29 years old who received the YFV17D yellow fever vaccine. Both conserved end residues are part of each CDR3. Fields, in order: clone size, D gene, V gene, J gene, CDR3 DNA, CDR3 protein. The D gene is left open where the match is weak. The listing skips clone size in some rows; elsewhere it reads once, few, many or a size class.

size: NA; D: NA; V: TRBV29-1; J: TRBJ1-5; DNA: TGCAGCGTACAAGTCGGCACTAATCAGCCCCAGCATTTT; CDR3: CSVQVGTNQPQHF
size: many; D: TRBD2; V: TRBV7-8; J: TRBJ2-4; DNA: TGTGCCAGCAGCTTCGTACTAGCGGGGGGAGCCAAAAACATTCAGTACTTC; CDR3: CASSFVLAGGAKNIQYF
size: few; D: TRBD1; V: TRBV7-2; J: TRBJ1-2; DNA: TGTGCCAGCAGAACGGGACAGCGCGCCTATGGCTACACCTTC; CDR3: CASRTGQRAYGYTF
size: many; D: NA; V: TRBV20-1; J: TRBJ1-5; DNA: TGCAGTGCTTCTCCGGACAGCCTCAATCAGCCCCAGCATTTT; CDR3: CSASPDSLNQPQHF
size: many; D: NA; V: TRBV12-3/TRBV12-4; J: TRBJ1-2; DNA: TGTGCCAGCAGTTTAGAAGGGGCGGGTGGCTACACCTTC; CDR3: CASSLEGAGGYTF
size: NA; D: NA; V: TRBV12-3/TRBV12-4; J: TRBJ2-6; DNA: TGTGCCAGCACAAGCTCCTCTGGGGCCAACGTCCTGACTTTC; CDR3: CASTSSSGANVLTF
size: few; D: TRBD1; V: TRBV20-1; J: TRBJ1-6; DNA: TGCAGTGCTAGAGCGAGGACAGGGGGCGACTCCTATAATTCACCCCTCCACTTT; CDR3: CSARARTGGDSYNSPLHF
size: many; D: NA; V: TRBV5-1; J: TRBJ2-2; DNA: TGCGCCAGCAGCTCCGGGACGCCGAACACCGGGGAGCTGTTTTTT; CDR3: CASSSGTPNTGELFF
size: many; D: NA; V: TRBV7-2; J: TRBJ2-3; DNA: TGTGCCAGCAGCTTAACGCGATGGACAGATACGCAGTATTTT; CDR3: CASSLTRWTDTQYF
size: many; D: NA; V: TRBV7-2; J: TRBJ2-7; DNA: TGTGCCAGCAGCTTCTGGAAATCCTACGAGCAGTACTTC; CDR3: CASSFWKSYEQYF
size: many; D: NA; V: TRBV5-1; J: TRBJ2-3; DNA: TGCGCCAGCAGACCGGACTCTAGCACAGATACGCAGTATTTT; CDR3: CASRPDSSTDTQYF
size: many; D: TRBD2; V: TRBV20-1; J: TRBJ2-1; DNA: TGCAGTGCTAGATCGAGCGGGGTAGGGGAGCAGTTCTTC; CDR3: CSARSSGVGEQFF
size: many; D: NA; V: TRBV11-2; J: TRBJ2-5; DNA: TGTGCCAGCGGCAGGGGTCAAGAGACCCAGTACTTC; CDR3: CASGRGQETQYF
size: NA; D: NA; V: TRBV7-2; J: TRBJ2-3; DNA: TGTGCCAGCAGCACCTGGACAGCGGATACGCAGTATTTT; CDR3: CASSTWTADTQYF
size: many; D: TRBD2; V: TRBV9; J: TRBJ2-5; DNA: TGTGCCAGCAGCCCCCTGGCGGGGGGGGACGTGGAGACCCAGTACTTC; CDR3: CASSPLAGGDVETQYF
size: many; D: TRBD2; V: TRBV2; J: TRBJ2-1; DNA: TGTGCCAGCAGTTCACTAGCGGGGAGCGATGAGCAGTTCTTC; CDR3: CASSSLAGSDEQFF
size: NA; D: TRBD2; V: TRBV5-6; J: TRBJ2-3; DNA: TGTGCCAGCAGCTTAACCGCCGGGACTAGCGGATTCACAGATACGCAGTATTTT; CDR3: CASSLTAGTSGFTDTQYF
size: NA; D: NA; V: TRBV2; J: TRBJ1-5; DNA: TGTGCCGGAAGACCGAGCAGCAATCAGCCCCAGCATTTT; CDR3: CAGRPSSNQPQHF
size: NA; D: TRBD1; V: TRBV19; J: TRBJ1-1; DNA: TGTGCCAGTAAAAACGCCGGGACAGGGGACACTGAAGCTTTCTTT; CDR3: CASKNAGTGDTEAFF
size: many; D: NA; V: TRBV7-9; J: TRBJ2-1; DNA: TGTGCCAGCAGCTCATGGACATCTAAGAATGAGCAGTTCTTC; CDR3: CASSSWTSKNEQFF